This TCR beta chain stems from a study of blood T cell repertoires in COVID-19. Study-wide background: In each case, the material was cDNA or gDNA derived from T cells, B-cell-depleted T cells, or PBMCs.

The data were produced by immunoSEQ multiplex PCR, yet TCRdb's version contains in-frame clones alone and is incomplete. The sample contains 350,000 to 450,000 clones, 70% to 90% of which appear only once. This CDR3 contains 15 residues. The V gene end was trimmed by 4 bases and the J gene end by 8 bases; junction bases not matched to a gene: 7. Germline V CDR1 and CDR2: LGHNA, YNFKEQ. The sequencing sample was made of PBMCs or T cells enriched from blood (not recorded which). The V gene is TRBV4-2, the J gene TRBJ1-4; TRBD1 agrees at 10 bases. The TCR originated in a young woman who had been exposed to COVID-19. The DNA for the CDR3 is TGTGCCAGCAGCCTACCCGGGACAGGGGACGAAAAACTGTTTTTT. Protein sequence: CASSLPGTGDEKLFF.